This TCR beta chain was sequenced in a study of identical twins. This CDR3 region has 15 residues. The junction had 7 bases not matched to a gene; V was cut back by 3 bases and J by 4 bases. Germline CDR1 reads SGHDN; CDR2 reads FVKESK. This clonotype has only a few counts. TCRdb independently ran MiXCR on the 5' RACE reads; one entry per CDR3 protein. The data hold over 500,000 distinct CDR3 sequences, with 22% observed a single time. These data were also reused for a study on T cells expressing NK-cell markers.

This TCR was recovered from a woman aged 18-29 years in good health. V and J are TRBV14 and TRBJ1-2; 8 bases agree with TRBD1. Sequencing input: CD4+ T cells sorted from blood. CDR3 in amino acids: CASSHRTGTLYGYTF. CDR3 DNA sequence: TGTGCCAGCAGCCACCGGACAGGGACCCTCTATGGCTACACCTTC.